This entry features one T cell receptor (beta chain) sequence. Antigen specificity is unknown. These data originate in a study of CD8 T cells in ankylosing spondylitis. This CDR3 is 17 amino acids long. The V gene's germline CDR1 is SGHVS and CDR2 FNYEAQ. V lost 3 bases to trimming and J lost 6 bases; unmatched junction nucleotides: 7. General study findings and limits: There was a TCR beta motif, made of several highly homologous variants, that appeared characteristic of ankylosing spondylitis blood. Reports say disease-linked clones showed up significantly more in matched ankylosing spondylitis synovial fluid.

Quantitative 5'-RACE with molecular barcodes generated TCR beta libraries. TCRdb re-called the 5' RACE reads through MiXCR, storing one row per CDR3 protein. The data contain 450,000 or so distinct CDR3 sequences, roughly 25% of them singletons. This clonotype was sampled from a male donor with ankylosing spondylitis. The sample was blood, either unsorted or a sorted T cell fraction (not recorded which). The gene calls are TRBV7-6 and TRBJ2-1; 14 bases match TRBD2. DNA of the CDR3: TGTGCCAGCAGCTTGACTAGCGGGAGGGCCAGGGGCAATGAGCAGTTCTTC. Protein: CASSLTSGRARGNEQFF.